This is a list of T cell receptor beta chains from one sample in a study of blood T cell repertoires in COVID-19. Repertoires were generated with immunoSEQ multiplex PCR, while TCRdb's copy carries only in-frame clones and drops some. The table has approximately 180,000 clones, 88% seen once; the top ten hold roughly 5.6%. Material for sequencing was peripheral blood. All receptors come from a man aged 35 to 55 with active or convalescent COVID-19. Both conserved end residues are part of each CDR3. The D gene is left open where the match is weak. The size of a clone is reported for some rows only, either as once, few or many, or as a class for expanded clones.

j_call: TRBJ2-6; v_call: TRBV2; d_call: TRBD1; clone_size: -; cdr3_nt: TGTGCCAGCAGTCTGGGACAGGGCGTTTTAATGTCTGGGGCCAACGTCCTGACTTTC; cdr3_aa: CASSLGQGVLMSGANVLTF
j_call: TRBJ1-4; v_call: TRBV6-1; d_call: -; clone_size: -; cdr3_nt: TGTGCCAGCAGTGATTGGGGGGATGAAAAACTGTTTTTT; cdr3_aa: CASSDWGDEKLFF
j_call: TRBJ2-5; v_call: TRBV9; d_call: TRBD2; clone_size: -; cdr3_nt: TGTGCCAGCAGCGTAGGGACTAGCGGGGGGGTAGAGACCCAGTACTTC; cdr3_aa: CASSVGTSGGVETQYF
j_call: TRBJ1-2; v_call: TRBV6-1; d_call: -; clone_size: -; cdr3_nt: TGTGCCAGCAGTGAAAGGACAGCCTGGGGCTATGGCTACACCTTC; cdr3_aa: CASSERTAWGYGYTF
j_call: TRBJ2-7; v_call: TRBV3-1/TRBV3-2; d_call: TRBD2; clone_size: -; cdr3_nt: TGTGCCAGCAGCCAAGGGGATAGCGGGAGGGACTACGAGCAGTACTTC; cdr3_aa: CASSQGDSGRDYEQYF
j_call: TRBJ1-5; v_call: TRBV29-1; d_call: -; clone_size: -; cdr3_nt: TGCAGCGTTGGGCAGGATGGGCAGCCCCAGCATTTT; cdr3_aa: CSVGQDGQPQHF
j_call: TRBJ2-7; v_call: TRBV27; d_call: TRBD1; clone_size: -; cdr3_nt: TGTGCCAGCAGTTTTTCCGACAGGGGTTCCTACGAGCAGTACTTC; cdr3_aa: CASSFSDRGSYEQYF
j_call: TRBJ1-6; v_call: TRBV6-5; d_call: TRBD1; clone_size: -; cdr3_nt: TGTGCCAGCAGTAAACGGGACAGTGATAATTCACCCCTCCACTTT; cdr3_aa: CASSKRDSDNSPLHF
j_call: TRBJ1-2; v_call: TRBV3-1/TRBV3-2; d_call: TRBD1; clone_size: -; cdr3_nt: TGTGCCAGCAGCCAACCAGGGGGTCTTTATGGCTACACCTTC; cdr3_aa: CASSQPGGLYGYTF
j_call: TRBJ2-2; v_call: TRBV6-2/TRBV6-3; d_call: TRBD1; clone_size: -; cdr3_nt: TGTGCCAGCAGTTACTCAGCGAGGGGGCAATGGACCGGGGAGCTGTTTTTT; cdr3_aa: CASSYSARGQWTGELFF
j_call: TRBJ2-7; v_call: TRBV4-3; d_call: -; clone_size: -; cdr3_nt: TGCGCCAGCAGCCAAGAGGCATCCGCATCTGGCGAGCAGTACTTC; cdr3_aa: CASSQEASASGEQYF
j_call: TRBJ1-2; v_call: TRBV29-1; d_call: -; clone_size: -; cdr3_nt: TGCAGCGTTGAAGTCCCCTTCTCCCGGAGTGGCTACACCTTC; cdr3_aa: CSVEVPFSRSGYTF
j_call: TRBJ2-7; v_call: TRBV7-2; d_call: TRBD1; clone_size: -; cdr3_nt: TGTGCCAGCAGCCCCCGGGACAGGGCAACCTACGAGCAGTACTTC; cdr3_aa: CASSPRDRATYEQYF
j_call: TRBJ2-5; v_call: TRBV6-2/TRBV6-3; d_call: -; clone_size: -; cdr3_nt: TGTGCCAGCAGTTACTCGGCCCAACAAGAGACCCAGTACTTC; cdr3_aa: CASSYSAQQETQYF
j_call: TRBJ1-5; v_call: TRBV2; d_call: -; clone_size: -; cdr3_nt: TGTGCCAGCGGACCAGGGATTCCGGGCAATCAGCCCCAGCATTTT; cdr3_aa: CASGPGIPGNQPQHF
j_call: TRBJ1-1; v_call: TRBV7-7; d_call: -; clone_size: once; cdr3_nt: TGTGCCAGCAGCTCTGGTCGGGGGAAGGGGTACGCTGAAGCTTTCTTT; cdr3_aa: CASSSGRGKGYAEAFF
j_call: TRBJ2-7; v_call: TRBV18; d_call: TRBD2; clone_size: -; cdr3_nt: TGTGCCAGCTCACCCGGGACTAGCGGGAGCTACGAGCAGTACTTC; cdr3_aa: CASSPGTSGSYEQYF
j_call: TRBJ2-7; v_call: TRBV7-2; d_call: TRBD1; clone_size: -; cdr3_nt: TGTGCCAGCAGTTCGACAGGGTACGAGCAGTACTTC; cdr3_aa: CASSSTGYEQYF
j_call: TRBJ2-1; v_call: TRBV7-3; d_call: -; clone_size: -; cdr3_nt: TGTGCCAGCAGCTTAACGAATAGCTACAATGAGCAGTTCTTC; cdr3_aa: CASSLTNSYNEQFF
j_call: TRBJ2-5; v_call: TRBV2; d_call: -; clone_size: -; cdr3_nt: TGTGCCAGCAACCTCGGGACTTTCCAAGAGACCCAGTACTTC; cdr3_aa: CASNLGTFQETQYF
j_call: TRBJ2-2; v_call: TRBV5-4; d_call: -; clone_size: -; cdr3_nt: TGTGCCAGCAGCTACTACAGGGTCCCGACTACCGGGGAGCTGTTTTTT; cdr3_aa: CASSYYRVPTTGELFF
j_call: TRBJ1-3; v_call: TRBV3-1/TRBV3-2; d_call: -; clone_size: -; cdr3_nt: TGTGCCAGCAGCCAAGCCTTCTCTGGAAACACCATATATTTT; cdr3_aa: CASSQAFSGNTIYF
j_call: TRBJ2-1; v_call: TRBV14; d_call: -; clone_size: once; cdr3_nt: TGTGCCAGCAGCCAAGGGACATACAATGAGCAGTTCTTC; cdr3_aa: CASSQGTYNEQFF
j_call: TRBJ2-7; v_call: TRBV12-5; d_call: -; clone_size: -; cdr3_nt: TGTGCTAGTGGTTTGACAGGGACCTTTCCCGAGCAGTACTTC; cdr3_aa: CASGLTGTFPEQYF
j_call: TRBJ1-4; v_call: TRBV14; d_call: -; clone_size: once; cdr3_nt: TGTGCCAGCAGCCAACGACCCCTACAGGGAACTAATGAAAAACTGTTTTTT; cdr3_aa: CASSQRPLQGTNEKLFF
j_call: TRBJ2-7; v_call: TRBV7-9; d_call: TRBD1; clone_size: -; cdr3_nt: TGTGCCAGCAGCTTAAGGACAGGGTGGGACGAGCAGTACTTC; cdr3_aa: CASSLRTGWDEQYF
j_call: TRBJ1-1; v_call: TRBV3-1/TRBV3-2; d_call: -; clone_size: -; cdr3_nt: TGTGCCAGCAGCCAAGGAGGGGGATGGGCCCCCACTGAAGCTTTCTTT; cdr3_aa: CASSQGGGWAPTEAFF
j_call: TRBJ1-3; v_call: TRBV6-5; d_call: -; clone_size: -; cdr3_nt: TGTGCCAGCAGGGCGGATCAGAGCTCTGGAAACACCATATATTTT; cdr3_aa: CASRADQSSGNTIYF
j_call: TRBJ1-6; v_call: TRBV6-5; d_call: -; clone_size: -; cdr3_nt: TGTGCCAGCAGTTACTCTTCCGGGTCAGCTAATTCACCCCTCCACTTT; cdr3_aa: CASSYSSGSANSPLHF
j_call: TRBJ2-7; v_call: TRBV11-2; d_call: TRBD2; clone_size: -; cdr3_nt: TGTGCCAGCAGCTCCCGCTCCCCCGAGCGGGGGTTTTACGAGCAGTACTTC; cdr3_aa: CASSSRSPERGFYEQYF
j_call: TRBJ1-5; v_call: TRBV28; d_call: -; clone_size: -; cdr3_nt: TGTGCCAGCTTACAGAGCCACAATCAGCCCCAGCATTTT; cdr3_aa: CASLQSHNQPQHF
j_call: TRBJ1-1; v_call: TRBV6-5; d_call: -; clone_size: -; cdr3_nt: TGTGCCAGCATGCCGCCCCTCGGCACTGAAGCTTTCTTT; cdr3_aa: CASMPPLGTEAFF
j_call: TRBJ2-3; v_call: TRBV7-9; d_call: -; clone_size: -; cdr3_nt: TGTGCCAGCAGCTTAGCGCGGAGCACAGATACGCAGTATTTT; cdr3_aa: CASSLARSTDTQYF
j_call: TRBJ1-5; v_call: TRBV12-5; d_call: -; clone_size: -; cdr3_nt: TGTGCTAGTGCTAGAGCAGTGAATCAGCCCCAGCATTTT; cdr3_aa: CASARAVNQPQHF
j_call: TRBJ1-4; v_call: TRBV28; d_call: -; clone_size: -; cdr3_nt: TGTGCCAGCAGTGGGGGCTTCAATGAAAAACTGTTTTTT; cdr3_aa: CASSGGFNEKLFF
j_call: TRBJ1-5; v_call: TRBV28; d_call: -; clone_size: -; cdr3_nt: TGTGCCAGCAGTTTGGCCCAGAACCATCAGCCCCAGCATTTT; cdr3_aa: CASSLAQNHQPQHF
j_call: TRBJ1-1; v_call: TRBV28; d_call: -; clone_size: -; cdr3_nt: TGTGCCAGCAGCCCGAGGAACACTGAAGCTTTCTTT; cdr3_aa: CASSPRNTEAFF
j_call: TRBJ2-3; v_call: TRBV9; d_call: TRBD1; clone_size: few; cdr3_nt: TGTGCCAGCAGCGTAGCTTTGGACAGGGTAGGAGATACGCAGTATTTT; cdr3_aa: CASSVALDRVGDTQYF
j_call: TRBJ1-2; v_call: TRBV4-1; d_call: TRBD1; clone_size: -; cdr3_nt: TGCGCCAGCAGCACCGGACAGGGGGCGGGGGGCTACACCTTC; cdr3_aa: CASSTGQGAGGYTF
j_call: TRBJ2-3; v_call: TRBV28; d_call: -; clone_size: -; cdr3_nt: TGTGCCAGCAGTCCGAGGTGGGGCACAGATACGCAGTATTTT; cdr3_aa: CASSPRWGTDTQYF
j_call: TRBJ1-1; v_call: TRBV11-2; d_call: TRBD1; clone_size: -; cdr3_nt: TGTGCCAGCAGCTTAGATAAAGGGGGCGCCTTAGGATGGACTGAAGCTTTCTTT; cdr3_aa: CASSLDKGGALGWTEAFF
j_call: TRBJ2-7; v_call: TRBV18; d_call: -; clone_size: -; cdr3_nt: TGTGCCAGCTCACCACGACAGATGTACGAGCAGTACTTC; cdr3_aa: CASSPRQMYEQYF
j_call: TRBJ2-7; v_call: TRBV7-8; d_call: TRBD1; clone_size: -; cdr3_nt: TGTGCCAGCAGGTTTACGGCTCAACCGGGACAGGGGAACTACGAGCAGTACTTC; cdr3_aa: CASRFTAQPGQGNYEQYF
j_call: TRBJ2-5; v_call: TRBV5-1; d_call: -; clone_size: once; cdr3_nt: TGCGCCAGCAGCTTGACAGGGAACCAAGAGACCCAGTACTTC; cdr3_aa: CASSLTGNQETQYF
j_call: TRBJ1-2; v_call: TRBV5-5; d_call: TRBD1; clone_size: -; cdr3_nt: TGTGCCAGCAGCTTGGCCGGATCACAGGGGACCTATGGCTACACCTTC; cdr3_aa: CASSLAGSQGTYGYTF
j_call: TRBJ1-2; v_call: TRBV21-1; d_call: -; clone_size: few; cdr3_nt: TGTGCCAGCAGCAAAGGACAGGACTATGGCTACACCTTC; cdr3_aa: CASSKGQDYGYTF
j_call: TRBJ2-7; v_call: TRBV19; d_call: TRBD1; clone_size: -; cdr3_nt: TGTGCCAGTAGTAAACCCTTAGGGACAGGGTATACTATCTCCTACGAGCAGTACTTC; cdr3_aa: CASSKPLGTGYTISYEQYF